This passage covers 11 T cell receptor beta chains from one sample sequenced in a study of OX40 agonist ivuxolimab in advanced cancers. Measured with immunoSEQ multiplex PCR; TCRdb has only the in-frame clones, and not every one. The table lists roughly 62,000 clones, around 83% of them singletons. The material was CD4+ or CD8+ T cells sorted from blood, obtained in a trial of the OX40 agonist ivuxolimab. The receptor set was obtained from an adult with an advanced solid tumor such as melanoma, head and neck, liver or kidney cancer.

This clone occurred once. The chain is built from TRBV5-1 and TRBJ1-4; D is uncertain. CDR1 is SGHRS, CDR2 YFSETQ, per germline. Trimming left V 6 bases short and J 8 bases short, with 17 bases between. The CDR3 runs to 14 residues. CDR3 residues: CASKTDPSGEKLFF. The CDR3 coding sequence is TGCGCCAGCAAAACCGACCCATCGGGGGAAAAACTGTTTTTT.

This clone was detected once. This chain joins TRBV6-1 and TRBJ2-5, with 9 bases matching TRBD2. Trimming took 3 bases from V and 5 from J; bases not matched to a gene: 7. The germline CDR1 and CDR2 sequences are MNHNS and SASEGT. The CDR3 covers 15 residues. This chain's CDR3 is CASSDISGSVETQYF. The CDR3 coding sequence is TGTGCCAGCAGTGATATTAGCGGGAGTGTTGAGACCCAGTACTTC.

V is TRBV11-3 and J is TRBJ2-2; maybe TRBD2 (7 bases). This CDR3 is 13 amino acids long. The ends were cut back, 5 bases at V and 8 bases at J, with 12 bases in the middle. CDR1 and CDR2 (germline): SGHNT, YENEEA. The CDR3 loop is CASSPRGAGELFF. CDR3 bases: TGTGCCAGCAGCCCCCGGGGGGCGGGGGAGCTGTTTTTT.

Remarks on this clone: Within the sample, other DNA sequences also encode this same CDR3. This chain connects TRBV4-3 to TRBJ1-5; 12 positions match TRBD1. This CDR3 has 17 amino acids. The ends lost 5 bases at V and 0 bases at J; junction bases unmatched: 5. The germline gives CDR1 LGHNA, CDR2 YSLEER. The CDR3 nucleotides read TGCGCCAGCAGCGTTGGGACAGGGGGCTATAGCAATCAGCCCCAGCATTTT. Its translation is CASSVGTGGYSNQPQHF.

This clone was counted a single time. The V gene is TRBV6-6, the J gene TRBJ2-2; D remains ambiguous. The V and J ends lost 0 bases and 9 bases respectively, with 5 bases between them. Germline V gene lookup returns CDR1 MNHNY and CDR2 SVGAGI (reference sequence). The CDR3 totals 12 residues. The CDR3 nucleotides are TGTGCCAGCAGTTACTCTACCTGGGAGCTGTTTTTT. This sequence encodes CASSYSTWELFF.

Relative to its sample, this clone is medium-sized. The chain's CDR3 is CASSSGGWDEQFF. The CDR3 region has the DNA TGTGCCAGCAGCTCAGGGGGATGGGATGAGCAGTTCTTC. The chain is built from TRBV7-3 and TRBJ2-1; TRBD1 agrees at 7 bases. Germline V lookup: CDR1 SGHTA, CDR2 FQGTGA. With 4 bases clipped from V and 8 bases from J, the junction kept 5 bases outside the gene matches. The CDR3 runs 13 residues.

V and J are TRBV9 and TRBJ2-7; the match to TRBD1 covers 10 bases. CDR1 and CDR2 (germline): SGDLS, YYNGEE. Trimming removed 4 bases from V and 6 bases from J; junction bases left unmatched: 10. CDR3 length equals 15 residues. The CDR3 DNA reads as TGTGCCAGCAGCTATTCCGGGACAGGGGACTCCGAGCAGTACTTC. It codes for CASSYSGTGDSEQYF.

This chain joins TRBV27 and TRBJ1-6; 7 bases line up with TRBD1. The V gene's germline CDR1 is MNHEY and CDR2 SMNVEV (reference sequence). J gave up 7 bases and V 1 base, and 4 bases lay outside the gene matches. This CDR3 region has 15 residues. The CDR3 protein is CASSLYGRGNSPLHF. The CDR3 DNA sequence: TGTGCCAGCAGTTTATACGGCAGGGGGAATTCACCCCTCCACTTT.

The chain recombines TRBV14 with TRBJ2-7; possibly TRBD1 for D (6 bases). Germline values: CDR1 SGHDN, CDR2 FVKESK. The length of the CDR3 is 15 residues. V was clipped by 0 bases and J by 5 bases, with 14 bases between them. CDR3 residues: CASSQDNRRGDEQYF. DNA of the CDR3: TGTGCCAGCAGCCAAGATAATCGCAGGGGAGACGAGCAGTACTTC.

The chain joins TRBV9 to TRBJ2-3, with 7 bases fitting TRBD2. Losses at the gene ends were 4 bases for V and 2 bases for J; bases not matched to a gene: 4. CDR3 length equals 14 residues. Germline CDR1 reads SGDLS; CDR2 reads YYNGEE. The CDR3 sequence: CASSLSGTTDTQYF. CDR3 nucleotides: TGTGCCAGCAGCTTAAGCGGGACCACAGATACGCAGTATTTT.

The chain couples TRBV2 to TRBJ2-1; 10 bases fit TRBD1. Germline loops: CDR1 SNHLY, CDR2 FYNNEI. There are 15 residues in the CDR3. V was clipped by 7 bases and J by 3 bases; unmatched bases: 6. CDR3 DNA sequence: TGTGCCAGCATTCCGGGGACAGGGGTCTACAATGAGCAGTTCTTC. Its protein product is CASIPGTGVYNEQFF.